The entry below describes one T cell receptor (beta chain). This clonotype was seen a few times. Its antigen is currently not known. No much larger clone is present one base from it, and per-base qualities are unavailable. Counted from cysteine to phenylalanine, this CDR3 has 12 amino acids. Kept here is only the CDR3 DNA, which spans 36 bases and is read in frame from base 1. V was cut back by 0 bases and J by 7 bases, leaving a gap of 5 bases between them. Sequences MGHRA (CDR1) and YSYEKL (CDR2) are obtained from the germline V gene. This sample is part of a study of T-cell memory formation after mild COVID-19 (dated by TCRdb to 2020 to 2022). Background for the entire study: TCR sequence clusters from the two donors were largely donor specific. In two donors, T-cell clones that expanded and contracted after mild COVID-19 were followed by sequencing TCRalpha and TCRbeta repertoires longitudinally. The cohort comprised two young, previously healthy adult volunteers, one female and one male. Broader findings and caveats from the paper: Contracting CD4+ clones turned up mainly in the CM and EM memory subsets, whereas EMRA was where CD8+ clones were enriched. Clones contracting from day 15 to 85 had balanced CD4/CD8 phenotypes, while a second wave expanding from day 15 to 37 was biased towards CD4+. The second-wave clones that peaked on day 37 were not confirmed to be SARS-CoV-2 specific. Only a couple of mild cases were covered in the study, and larger cohorts including severe cases with pre-infection samples were considered necessary. Some responding clones were detected in pre-infection memory, which suggested that pre-existing cross-reactive memory T cells had joined the SARS-CoV-2 response.

Ficoll-Paque density gradient centrifugation was used to isolate PBMCs. For sequencing, an Illumina NovaSeq 6000 was employed. cDNA libraries for TCRalpha and TCRbeta were prepared by 5'RACE using constant-segment primers, with sample barcodes and unique molecular identifiers added. Trizol reagent was used to extract RNA from every sample. Libraries were amplified in two PCR steps, with a second sample barcode and Illumina TruSeq adapters added in the second step. Sequencing of the libraries was done on an Illumina NovaSeq, producing 2 x 150 bp paired-end reads. The paper's data handling went like this. Reads were demultiplexed and collapsed into UMI-guided consensus sequences with migec v1.2.7. With mixcr v2.1.11, UMI consensuses were aligned to TRA and TRB V and J templates and assembled into clonotypes. A clonotype was counted as expanded or contracted only if both edgeR and NoisET called the change significant, with noise models trained on biological replicates. For edgeR calls, the thresholds were a false discovery rate-adjusted p below 0.01 and a log2 fold-change of 1. As an exploratory analysis of dynamics, max-normalized trajectories of the 1000 most abundant clonotypes were examined with PCA combined with hierarchical clustering. Separately sequenced CD4+ and CD8+ repertoires were used to assign a CD4 or CD8 phenotype to each responding clone. TCRdb ran its own pipeline on the public reads, namely fastp trimming at Q25 and MiXCR clone calling, and kept in-frame beta chains. Identical CDR3 proteins give one entry, which carries the most common genes and DNA. In this record, the V and J calls reflect TCRdb's handling and not the investigators' own analysis. The sample profile shows roughly 260,000 distinct CDR3 sequences; about a sixth of them were found once. About 4% of the sample belongs to the ten largest clones.

Sequenced material: PBMCs or a T cell subset sorted from them (not recorded which). The rearrangement joined TRBV4-1 to TRBJ2-3; no D gene is confidently identified. The clonotype originates from a man aged 18-30 years who had mild COVID-19 (a few samples of this study predate the infection). The sample titles of this study are shuffled in the database, so cell type and time point are left out; the donor was told from shared clones. The CDR3 region has the sequence CASSQDRNTQYF. DNA sequence: TGCGCCAGCAGCCAAGATAGGAATACGCAGTATTTT.